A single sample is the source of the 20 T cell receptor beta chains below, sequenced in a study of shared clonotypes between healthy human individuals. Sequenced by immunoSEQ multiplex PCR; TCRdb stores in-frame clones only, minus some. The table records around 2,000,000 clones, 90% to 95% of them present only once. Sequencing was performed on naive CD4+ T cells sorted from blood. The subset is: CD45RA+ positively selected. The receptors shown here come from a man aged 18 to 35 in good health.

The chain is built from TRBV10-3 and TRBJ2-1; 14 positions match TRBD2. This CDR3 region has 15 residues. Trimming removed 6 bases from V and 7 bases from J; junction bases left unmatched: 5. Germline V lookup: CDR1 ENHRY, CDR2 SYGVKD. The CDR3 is CAISSGTSGGNEQFF. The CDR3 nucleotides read TGTGCCATCAGCTCCGGGACTAGCGGGGGAAATGAGCAGTTCTTC.

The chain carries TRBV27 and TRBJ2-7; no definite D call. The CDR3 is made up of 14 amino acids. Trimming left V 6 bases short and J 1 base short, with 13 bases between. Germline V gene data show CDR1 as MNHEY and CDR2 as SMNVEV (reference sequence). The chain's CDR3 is CASSHQAGSYEQYF. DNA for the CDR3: TGTGCCAGCAGCCATCAGGCTGGGTCCTACGAGCAGTACTTC.

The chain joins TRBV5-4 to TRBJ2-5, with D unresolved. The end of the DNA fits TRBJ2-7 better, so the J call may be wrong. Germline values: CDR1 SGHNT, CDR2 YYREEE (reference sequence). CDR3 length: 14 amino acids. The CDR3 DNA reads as TGTGCCAGCAGCTTGGGGCTGGTGGTTGGCGAGCAGTACTTC. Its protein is CASSLGLVVGEQYF.

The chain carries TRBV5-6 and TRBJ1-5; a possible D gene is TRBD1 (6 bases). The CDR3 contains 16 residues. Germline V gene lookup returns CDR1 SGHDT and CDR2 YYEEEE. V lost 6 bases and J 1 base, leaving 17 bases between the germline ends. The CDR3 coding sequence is TGTGCCAGCAACCTCTACGGACAGTCGAGCAATCAGCCCCAGCATTTT. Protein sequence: CASNLYGQSSNQPQHF.

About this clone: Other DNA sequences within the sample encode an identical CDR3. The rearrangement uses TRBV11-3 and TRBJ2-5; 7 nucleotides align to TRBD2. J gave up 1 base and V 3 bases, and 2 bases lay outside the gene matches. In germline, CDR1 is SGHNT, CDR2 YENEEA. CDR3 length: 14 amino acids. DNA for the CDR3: TGTGCCAGCAGCTTGGGGGGGGTCCAAGAGACCCAGTACTTC. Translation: CASSLGGVQETQYF.

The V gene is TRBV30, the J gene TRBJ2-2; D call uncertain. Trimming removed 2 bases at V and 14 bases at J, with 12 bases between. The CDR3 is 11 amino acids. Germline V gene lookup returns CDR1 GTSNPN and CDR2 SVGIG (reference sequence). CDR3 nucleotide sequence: TGTGCCTGGAGTCATGAAGGCATCCTGTTTTTT. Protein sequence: CAWSHEGILFF.

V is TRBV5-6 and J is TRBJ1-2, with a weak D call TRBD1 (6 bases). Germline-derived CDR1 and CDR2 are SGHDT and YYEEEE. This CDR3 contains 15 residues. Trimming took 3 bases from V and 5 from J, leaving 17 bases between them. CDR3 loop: CASSWKAWTAYGYTF. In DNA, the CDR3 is TGTGCCAGCAGCTGGAAGGCATGGACAGCTTATGGCTACACCTTC.

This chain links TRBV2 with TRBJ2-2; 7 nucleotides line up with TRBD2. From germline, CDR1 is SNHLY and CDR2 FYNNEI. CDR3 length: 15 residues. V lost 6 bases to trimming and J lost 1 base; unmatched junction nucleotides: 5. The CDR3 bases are TGTGCCAGCAGCGGTCGCGGGAGGAACACCGGGGAGCTGTTTTTT. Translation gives CASSGRGRNTGELFF.

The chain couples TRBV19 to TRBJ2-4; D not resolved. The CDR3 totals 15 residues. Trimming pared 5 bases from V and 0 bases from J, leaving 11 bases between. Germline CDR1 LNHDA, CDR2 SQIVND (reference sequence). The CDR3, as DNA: TGTGCCAGTAGTTCTCTAGAGCTAGCCAAAAACATTCAGTACTTC. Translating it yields CASSSLELAKNIQYF.

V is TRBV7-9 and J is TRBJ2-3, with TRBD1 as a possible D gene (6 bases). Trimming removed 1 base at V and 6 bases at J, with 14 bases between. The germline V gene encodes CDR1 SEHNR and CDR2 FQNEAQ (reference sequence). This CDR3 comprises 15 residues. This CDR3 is CASSLGRTVVDTQYF. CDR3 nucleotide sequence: TGTGCCAGCAGCTTAGGTAGGACAGTGGTCGATACGCAGTATTTT.

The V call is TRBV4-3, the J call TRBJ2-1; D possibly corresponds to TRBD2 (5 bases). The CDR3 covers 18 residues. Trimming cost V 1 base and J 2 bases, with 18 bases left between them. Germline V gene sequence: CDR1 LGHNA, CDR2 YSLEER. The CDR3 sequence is CASSQVFLGGLAYNEQFF. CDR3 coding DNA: TGCGCCAGCAGCCAAGTTTTTCTGGGCGGGCTAGCCTACAATGAGCAGTTCTTC.

The CDR3 region has the DNA TGTGCCAGCAGCTTAGAGTTTAGCACCGGGGAGCTGTTTTTT. This codes for CASSLEFSTGELFF. The V and J genes are TRBV7-2 and TRBJ2-2; no reliable D call. Trimming left V 1 base short and J 4 bases short, with 7 bases between. Germline CDR1 is SGHTA and CDR2 is FQGNSA. The CDR3 length is 14 residues.

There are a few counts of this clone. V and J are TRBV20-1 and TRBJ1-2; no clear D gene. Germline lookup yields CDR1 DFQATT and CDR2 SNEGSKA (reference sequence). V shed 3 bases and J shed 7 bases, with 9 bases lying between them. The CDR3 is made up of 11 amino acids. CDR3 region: CSASETRGYTF. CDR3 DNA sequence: TGCAGTGCTAGTGAGACACGTGGCTACACCTTC.

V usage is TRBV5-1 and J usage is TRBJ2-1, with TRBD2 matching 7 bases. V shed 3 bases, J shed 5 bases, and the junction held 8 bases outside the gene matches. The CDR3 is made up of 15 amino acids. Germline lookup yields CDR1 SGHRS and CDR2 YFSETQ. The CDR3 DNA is TGCGCCAGCAGCTGGGCTGCTAGCGGACACAATGAGCAGTTCTTC. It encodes CASSWAASGHNEQFF.

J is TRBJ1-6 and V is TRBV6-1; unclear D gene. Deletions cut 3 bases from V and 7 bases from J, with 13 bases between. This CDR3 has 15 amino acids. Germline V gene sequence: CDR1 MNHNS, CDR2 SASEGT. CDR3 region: CASSEEPGANSPLHF. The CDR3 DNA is TGTGCCAGCAGTGAGGAACCAGGAGCGAATTCACCCCTCCACTTT.

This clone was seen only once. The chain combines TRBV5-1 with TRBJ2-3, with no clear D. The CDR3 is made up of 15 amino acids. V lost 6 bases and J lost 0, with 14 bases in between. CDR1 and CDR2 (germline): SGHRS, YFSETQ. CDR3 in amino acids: CASIHERASTDTQYF. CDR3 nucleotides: TGCGCCAGCATCCATGAACGGGCAAGCACAGATACGCAGTATTTT.

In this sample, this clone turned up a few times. CDR3 bases: TGTGCCTGGACCCGGGACGGAAATTCACCCCTCCACTTT. Translated: CAWTRDGNSPLHF. The chain recombines TRBV30 with TRBJ1-6; tentative D call: TRBD1 (5 bases). V was clipped by 4 bases and J by 7 bases, with 11 bases between them. CDR3 size: 13 residues. Germline V gene data show CDR1 as GTSNPN and CDR2 as SVGIG (reference sequence). Looking up the rest from reference TRBV30 and TRBJ1-6 gives the full variable domain: SQTIHQWPATLVQPVGSPLSLECTVEGTSNPNLYWYRQAAGRGLQLLFYSVGIGQISSEVPQNLSASRPQDRQFILSSKKLLLSDSGFYLCAWTRDGNSPLHFGNGTRLTVT.

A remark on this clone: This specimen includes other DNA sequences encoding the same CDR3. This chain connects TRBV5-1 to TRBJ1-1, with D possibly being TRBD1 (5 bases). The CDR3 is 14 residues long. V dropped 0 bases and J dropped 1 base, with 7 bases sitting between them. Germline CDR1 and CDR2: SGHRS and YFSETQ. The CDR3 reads CASSLDGTNTEAFF. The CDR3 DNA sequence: TGCGCCAGCAGCTTGGACGGGACGAACACTGAAGCTTTCTTT.

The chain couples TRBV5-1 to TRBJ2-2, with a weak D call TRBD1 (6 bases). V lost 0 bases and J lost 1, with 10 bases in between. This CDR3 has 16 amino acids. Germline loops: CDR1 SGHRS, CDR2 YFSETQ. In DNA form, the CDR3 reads TGCGCCAGCAGCTTGGTGGACAGTGTGAACACCGGGGAGCTGTTTTTT. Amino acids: CASSLVDSVNTGELFF.

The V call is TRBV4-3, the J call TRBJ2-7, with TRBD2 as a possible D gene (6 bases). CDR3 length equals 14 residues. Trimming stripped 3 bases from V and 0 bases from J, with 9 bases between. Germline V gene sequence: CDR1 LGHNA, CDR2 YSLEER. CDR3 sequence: CASSHSGSSYEQYF. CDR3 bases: TGCGCCAGCAGCCATAGCGGCAGCTCCTACGAGCAGTACTTC.